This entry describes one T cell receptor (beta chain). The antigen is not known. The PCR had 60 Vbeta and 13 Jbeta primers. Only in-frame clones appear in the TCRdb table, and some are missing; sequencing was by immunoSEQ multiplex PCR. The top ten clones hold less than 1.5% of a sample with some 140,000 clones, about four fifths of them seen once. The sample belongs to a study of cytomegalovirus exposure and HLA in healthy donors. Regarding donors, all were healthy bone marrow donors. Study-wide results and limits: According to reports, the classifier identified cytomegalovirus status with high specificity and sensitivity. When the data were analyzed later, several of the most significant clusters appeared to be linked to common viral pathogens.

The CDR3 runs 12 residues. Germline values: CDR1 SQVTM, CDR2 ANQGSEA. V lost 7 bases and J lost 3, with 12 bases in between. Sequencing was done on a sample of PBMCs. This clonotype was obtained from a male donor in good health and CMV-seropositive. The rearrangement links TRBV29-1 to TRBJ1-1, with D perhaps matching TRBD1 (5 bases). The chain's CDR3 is CSGGASYTEAFF. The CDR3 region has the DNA TGCAGCGGTGGGGCATCCTACACTGAAGCTTTCTTT.